This TCR beta chain derives from a study of cytomegalovirus exposure and HLA in healthy donors. Study outcomes and limitations: CMV serostatus alone was available as immune exposure information.

As concerns this clone: Antigen unknown.

There are 15 residues in the CDR3. Losses at the gene ends were 6 bases for V and 5 bases for J; bases not matched to a gene: 11. The germline V gene has CDR1 MGHDK and CDR2 SYGVNS. Primers: 60 Vbeta forward and 13 Jbeta reverse. Using immunoSEQ multiplex PCR, the repertoire was profiled, and TCRdb retains in-frame clones only, with some absent. This repertoire shows about 110,000 clones, 78% found once; its top ten account for approximately 1.3%. Material for sequencing was PBMCs. This receptor was obtained from a woman in her thirties in good health and CMV-seronegative. The rearrangement links TRBV25-1 to TRBJ2-7; the match to TRBD1 covers 9 bases. In DNA form, the CDR3 reads TGTGCCAGCAGCCTTCCCGGGACAGGGCTTCACGAGCAGTACTTC. Residues: CASSLPGTGLHEQYF.